This T cell receptor beta chain comes out of a study of Ad26.COV2.S vaccination and SARS-CoV-2 variants. Turning to the study itself: The COV1001 Ad26.COV2.S trial arm included the donor. Broader study findings: Placebo recipients and vaccine recipients were similar in non-spike TCR breadth. It was vaccine recipients, not placebo recipients, who had the higher spike-specific TCR breadth.

The junction had 9 bases not matched to a gene; V was cut back by 5 bases and J by 3 bases. Germline V CDR1 and CDR2: LNHDA, SQIVND (reference sequence). The CDR3 spans 15 residues. A single count supports this clone. The antigen remains unidentified. The table came from immunoSEQ multiplex PCR; TCRdb's copy has only in-frame clones and leaves some out. The sample carries approximately 340,000 clones, about 88% recorded once. Noted treatment: around 19 received Ad26.COV2.S at low or high dose, single or two shots; five or six received placebo; per-sample allocation not given. Samples analyzed were those drawn on day 63 after the first vaccine or placebo injection. An adult donor aged 18-55 years was enrolled in Boston.

This sequence originates from a person aged 18-65 years who received the Ad26.COV2.S COVID-19 vaccine or a placebo. Sequences were derived from peripheral blood, sampled in a trial of Ad26.COV2.S vaccine versus placebo. V and J are TRBV19 and TRBJ2-7, with 8 nucleotides matching TRBD1. This chain's CDR3 is CASSPTDREIYEQYF. Here the CDR3 DNA reads TGTGCCAGTAGTCCCACGGACAGGGAAATCTACGAGCAGTACTTC.